Below, one T cell receptor (gamma chain) is given with its context. The antigen is unknown. Other nucleotide sequences from this sample produce the same CDR3. Extracted RNA was reverse transcribed into cDNA. Multiplex PCR used pooled V-gene forward primers and a constant-region reverse primer to amplify CDR3s. TCRdb applied CATT to the multiplex PCR reads for clone calling. This sample has tens of thousands of gamma-chain clones, with 20% found just once. This record comes from a study of Vδ1+ human thymocytes. General study findings and limits: Many TRG clonotypes were shared between donors; TRD repertoires were essentially private. Thymic TRG and TRD repertoires appeared highly polyclonal.

The CDR3 is 14 residues long. Trimming at V came to 1 base and at J to 0 bases, leaving 3 bases not matched to a gene. CDR1 is EGSNGY and CDR2 is YDSYNSKV in the germline V gene. The source is a girl under two years old who had congenital heart surgery. The sequenced sample was Vdelta1+ gamma-delta thymocytes from the thymus. Subset meaning: FACS-sorted CD3+ TCRalphabeta- TCRVdelta1+ TCRVdelta2- thymocytes. The genes are TRGV2 and TRGJ1 or TRGJ2. For the CDR3, the DNA is TGTGCCACCTGGGACGGAGCGAATTATTATAAGAAACTCTTT. It codes for CATWDGANYYKKLF.